The clone carrying this T cell receptor (beta chain) was counted many times. This sample stems from a study of T cells in Graves' hyperthyroidism and ophthalmopathy. Authors of the study amplified TCR beta CDR3 regions from RNA transcripts. A first-round RT-PCR of the TCR CDR3 used the HTBI primer set. One entry per CDR3 protein results from TCRdb running MiXCR on the multiplex PCR reads. Of fewer than 850,000 distinct CDR3 sequences listed, roughly 17% are singletons. The sequence derives from a man in his forties or fifties with Graves' hyperthyroidism. Sequencing input: blood.

The CDR3 sequence is CASSSVRTPGAPYEQYF. CDR3 nucleotide sequence: TGTGCCAGCAGCTCCGTCCGAACCCCGGGAGCACCCTACGAGCAGTACTTC. The chain uses TRBV11-2 and TRBJ2-7; TRBD2 is a possible D gene (6 bases). V gave up 4 bases and J gave up 2 bases, with 21 bases separating them. The germline CDR1 and CDR2 sequences are SGHAT and FQNNGV. There are 17 residues in the CDR3.